One sample yielded the 9 T cell receptor beta chains listed below, sequenced in a study of shared clonotypes between healthy human individuals. Sequencing was performed with immunoSEQ multiplex PCR; in TCRdb, only in-frame clones are kept and a portion is missing. This repertoire shows over a million clones, 95% to 99% found once; its top ten account for roughly 0.4%. The specimen sequenced was naive CD4+ T cells sorted from blood. Noted subset: CD45RA+ positively selected. Receptor source: a man aged 25-45 years in good health.

This chain uses TRBV9 with TRBJ2-1; TRBD1 might be the D (5 bases). Trimming cost V 0 bases and J 9 bases, with 16 bases left between them. CDR1 SGDLS and CDR2 YYNGEE come from the germline V gene. This CDR3 has 15 amino acids. The CDR3 DNA is TGTGCCAGCAGCGTAGAGGTGGGGCGCATAGTTGAGCAGTTCTTC. Translating it yields CASSVEVGRIVEQFF.

V and J are TRBV10-3 and TRBJ2-7; 8 bases match TRBD2. The CDR3 sequence is 15 residues long. Losses at the gene ends were 6 bases for V and 3 bases for J; bases not matched to a gene: 10. Germline V lookup: CDR1 ENHRY, CDR2 SYGVKD. CDR3 amino acids: CAIRQTSGSGYEQYF. CDR3 DNA sequence: TGTGCCATCAGGCAAACGAGCGGGAGTGGCTACGAGCAGTACTTC.

CDR3 region: CASSYPGGGRGKLFF. CDR3 in DNA: TGTGCCAGCAGCTACCCAGGGGGCGGGCGAGGAAAACTGTTTTTT. The chain combines TRBV5-5 with TRBJ1-4, with 8 bases lining up with TRBD1. The J segment lost 10 bases and the V segment lost 3 bases, leaving 11 bases of the junction unmatched. The CDR3 is made up of 15 amino acids. CDR1 and CDR2 (germline): SGHKS, YYEKEE (reference sequence). Full variable domain (outside the CDR3, taken from reference TRBV5-5 and TRBJ1-4): DAGVTQSPTHLIKTRGQQVTLRCSPISGHKSVSWYQQVLGQGPQFIFQYYEKEERGRGNFPDRFSARQFPNYSSELNVNALLLGDSALYLCASSYPGGGRGKLFFGSGTQLSVL.

The chain couples TRBV5-1 to TRBJ2-2; tentatively, D is TRBD1 (6 bases). V was shortened by 6 bases and J by 7 bases, with 19 bases between the two germline ends. Germline V CDR1 and CDR2: SGHRS, YFSETQ. This CDR3 is 15 amino acids long. The CDR3 loop reads CASTPLTGLGGELFF. In nucleotides, the CDR3 is TGCGCCAGCACGCCCCTGACAGGTCTGGGCGGGGAGCTGTTTTTT.

Turning to this clone: The sample has other DNA sequences that encode this CDR3 too. V gene TRBV5-4 combines with J gene TRBJ1-2; weak D call: TRBD1 (6 bases). The germline CDR1 and CDR2 sequences are SGHNT and YYREEE (reference sequence). The CDR3 contains 13 residues. V was pared by 0 bases and J by 7 bases, with 10 bases between. The CDR3 DNA is TGTGCCAGCAGCTTGGTGGGGGGCAGTGGCTACACCTTC. Residues: CASSLVGGSGYTF.

J is TRBJ2-3 and V is TRBV14; D uncertain. The CDR3 has 14 residues. Germline CDR1 is SGHDN and CDR2 is FVKESK. V lost 1 base and J 6 bases, leaving 11 bases between the germline ends. DNA of the CDR3: TGTGCCAGCAGCCAAGTTAGGGCCCGGGATACGCAGTATTTT. Its protein is CASSQVRARDTQYF.

The gene calls are TRBV9 and TRBJ1-2; 7 nucleotides agree with TRBD1. This CDR3 contains 14 residues. Germline V gene lookup returns CDR1 SGDLS and CDR2 YYNGEE. J lost 5 bases, V lost 0 bases, and 4 bases had no gene match. The CDR3 protein is CASSVAGTEYGYTF. Here the CDR3 DNA reads TGTGCCAGCAGCGTAGCTGGGACAGAGTATGGCTACACCTTC.

J is TRBJ1-1 and V is TRBV5-6, with D tentatively TRBD1 (6 bases). V dropped 2 bases and J dropped 4 bases, with 21 bases sitting between them. CDR1 is SGHDT and CDR2 is YYEEEE in the germline V gene. The CDR3 is 17 residues long. The CDR3 here is CASSFRTERLDGTEAFF. CDR3 DNA sequence: TGTGCCAGCAGCTTCCGGACAGAACGGCTTGATGGCACTGAAGCTTTCTTT.

This clone was counted once. This chain joins TRBV7-9 and TRBJ2-5; D gene unclear. The CDR3 loop spans 10 amino acids. V shed 5 bases and J shed 5 bases, with 3 bases lying between them. CDR1 SEHNR and CDR2 FQNEAQ come from the germline V gene (reference sequence). The CDR3 DNA follows: TGTGCCAGCAGCATGGAGACCCAGTACTTC. This gives the protein CASSMETQYF.